One T cell receptor beta chain is described in this entry. The antigen remains unidentified. Expressed TCRB transcripts got sequenced, as all isolated RNA was reverse transcribed. TCRdb's copy holds only in-frame clones and misses some; the assay was immunoSEQ multiplex PCR. The sample lists approximately 43,000 clones, 65% to 70% occurring once. The sample is drawn from a study of beta chain features in type 1 diabetes. Study-wide context: The study examined about 100,000,000 sorted cells across all samples. Study-wide results and caveats: A potential influence of HLA type upon TCRB rearrangement remained unresolved herein. Cells with high TCR expression could be over-represented by cDNA sequencing. Across all four CD4+ subsets, people with type 1 diabetes showed modestly shorter TCRB CDR3s.

There are 13 residues in the CDR3. The V gene lost 6 bases and the J gene lost 1 base, with 9 bases spanning the gap. CDR1 is LGHNA, CDR2 YNFKEQ, per germline. Sequenced input: Tregs from blood. This sequence originates from a man aged 25-45 years with type 1 diabetes. Some clones in this sample may be carry-over from other donors' samples. This sequence joins TRBV4-2 and TRBJ1-2; TRBD1 might be the D (5 bases). The CDR3 spells CASRGGLNYGYTF. CDR3 nucleotides: TGTGCCAGCAGGGGGGGACTTAACTATGGCTACACCTTC.